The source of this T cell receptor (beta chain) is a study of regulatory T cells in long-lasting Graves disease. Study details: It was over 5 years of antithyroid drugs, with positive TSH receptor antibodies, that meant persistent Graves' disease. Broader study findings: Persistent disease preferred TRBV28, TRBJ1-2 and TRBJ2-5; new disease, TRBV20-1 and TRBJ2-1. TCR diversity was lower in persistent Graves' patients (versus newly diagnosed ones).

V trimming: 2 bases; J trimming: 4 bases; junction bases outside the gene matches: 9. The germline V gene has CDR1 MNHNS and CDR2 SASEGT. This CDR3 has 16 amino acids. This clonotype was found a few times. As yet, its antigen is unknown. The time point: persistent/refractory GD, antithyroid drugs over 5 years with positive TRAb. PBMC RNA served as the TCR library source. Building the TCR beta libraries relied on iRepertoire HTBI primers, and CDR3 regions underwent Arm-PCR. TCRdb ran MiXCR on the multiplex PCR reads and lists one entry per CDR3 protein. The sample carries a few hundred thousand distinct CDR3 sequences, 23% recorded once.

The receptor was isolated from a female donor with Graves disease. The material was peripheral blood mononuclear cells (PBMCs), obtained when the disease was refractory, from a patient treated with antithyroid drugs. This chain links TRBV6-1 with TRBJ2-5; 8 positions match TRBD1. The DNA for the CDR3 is TGTGCCAGCAGTGAAATCGGACAGGGAGGTCGAGAGACCCAGTACTTC. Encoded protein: CASSEIGQGGRETQYF.